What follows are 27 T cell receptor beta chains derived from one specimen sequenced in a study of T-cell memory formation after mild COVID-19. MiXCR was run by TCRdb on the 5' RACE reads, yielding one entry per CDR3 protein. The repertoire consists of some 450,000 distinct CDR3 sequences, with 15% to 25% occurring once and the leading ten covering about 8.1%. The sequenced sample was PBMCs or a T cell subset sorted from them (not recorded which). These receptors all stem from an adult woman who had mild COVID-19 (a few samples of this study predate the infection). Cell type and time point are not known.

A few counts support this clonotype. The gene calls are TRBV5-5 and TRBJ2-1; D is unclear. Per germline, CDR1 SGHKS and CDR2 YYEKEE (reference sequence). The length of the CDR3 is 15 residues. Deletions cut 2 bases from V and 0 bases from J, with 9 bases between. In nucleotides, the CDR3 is TGTGCCAGCAGCTTCGGCCCCCTCTCCTACAATGAGCAGTTCTTC. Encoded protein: CASSFGPLSYNEQFF.

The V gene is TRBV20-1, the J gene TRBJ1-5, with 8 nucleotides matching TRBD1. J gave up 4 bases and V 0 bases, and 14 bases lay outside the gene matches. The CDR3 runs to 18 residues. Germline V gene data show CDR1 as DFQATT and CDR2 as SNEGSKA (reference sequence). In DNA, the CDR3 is TGCAGTGCTAGAGATCGAAGGACAGGGTGGGGTAATAATCAGCCCCAGCATTTT. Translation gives CSARDRRTGWGNNQPQHF.

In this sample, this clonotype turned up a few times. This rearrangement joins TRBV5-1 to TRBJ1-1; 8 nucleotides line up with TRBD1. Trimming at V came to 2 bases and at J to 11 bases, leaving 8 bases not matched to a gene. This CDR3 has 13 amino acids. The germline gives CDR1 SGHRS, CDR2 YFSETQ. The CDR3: CASSFVPGQEAFF. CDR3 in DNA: TGCGCCAGCAGCTTCGTTCCGGGACAGGAGGCTTTCTTT. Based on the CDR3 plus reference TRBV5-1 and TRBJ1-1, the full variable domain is KAGVTQTPRYLIKTRGQQVTLSCSPISGHRSVSWYQQTPGQGLQFLFEYFSETQRNKGNFPGRFSGRQFSNSRSEMNVSTLELGDSALYLCASSFVPGQEAFFGQGTRLTVV.

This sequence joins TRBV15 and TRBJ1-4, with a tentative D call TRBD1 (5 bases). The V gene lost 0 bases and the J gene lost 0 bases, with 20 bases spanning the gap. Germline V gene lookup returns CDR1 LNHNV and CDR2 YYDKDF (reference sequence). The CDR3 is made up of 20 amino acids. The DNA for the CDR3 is TGTGCCACCAGCAGAGATCAGAACTGGGGCAGAATAACAACTAATGAAAAACTGTTTTTT. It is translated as CATSRDQNWGRITTNEKLFF.

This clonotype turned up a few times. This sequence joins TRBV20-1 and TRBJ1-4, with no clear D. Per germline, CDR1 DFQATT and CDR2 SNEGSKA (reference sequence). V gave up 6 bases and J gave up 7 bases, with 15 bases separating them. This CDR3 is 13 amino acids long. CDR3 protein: CSAPGGPGEKLFF. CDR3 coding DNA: TGCAGTGCCCCGGGAGGGCCCGGTGAAAAACTGTTTTTT.

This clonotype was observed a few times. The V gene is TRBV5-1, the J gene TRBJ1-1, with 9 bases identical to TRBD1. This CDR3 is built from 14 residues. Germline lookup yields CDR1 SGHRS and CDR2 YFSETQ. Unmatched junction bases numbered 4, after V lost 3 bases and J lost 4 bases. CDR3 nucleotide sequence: TGCGCCAGCAGCTGGGGACAGGGCGCCACTGAAGCTTTCTTT. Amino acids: CASSWGQGATEAFF. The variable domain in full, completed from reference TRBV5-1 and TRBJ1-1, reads KAGVTQTPRYLIKTRGQQVTLSCSPISGHRSVSWYQQTPGQGLQFLFEYFSETQRNKGNFPGRFSGRQFSNSRSEMNVSTLELGDSALYLCASSWGQGATEAFFGQGTRLTVV.

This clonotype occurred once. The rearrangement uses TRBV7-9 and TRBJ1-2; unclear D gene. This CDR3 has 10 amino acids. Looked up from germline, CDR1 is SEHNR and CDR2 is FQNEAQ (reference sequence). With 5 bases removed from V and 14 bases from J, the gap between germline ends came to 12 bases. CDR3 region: CASSPHRGTF. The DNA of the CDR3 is TGTGCCAGCAGCCCTCACCGTGGGACCTTC.

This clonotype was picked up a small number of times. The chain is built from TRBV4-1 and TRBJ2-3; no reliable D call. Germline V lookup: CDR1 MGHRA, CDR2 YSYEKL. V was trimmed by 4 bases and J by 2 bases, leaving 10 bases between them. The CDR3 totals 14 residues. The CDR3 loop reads CASSPPQVTDTQYF. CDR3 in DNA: TGCGCCAGCAGCCCGCCGCAAGTCACAGATACGCAGTATTTT.

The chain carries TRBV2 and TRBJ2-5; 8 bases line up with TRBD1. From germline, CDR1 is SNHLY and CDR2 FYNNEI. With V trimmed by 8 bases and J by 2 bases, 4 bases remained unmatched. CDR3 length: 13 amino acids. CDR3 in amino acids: CASGRQGQETQYF. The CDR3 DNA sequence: TGTGCCAGCGGGAGACAGGGGCAAGAGACCCAGTACTTC. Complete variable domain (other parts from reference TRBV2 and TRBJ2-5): EPEVTQTPSHQVTQMGQEVILRCVPISNHLYFYWYRQILGQKVEFLVSFYNNEISEKSEIFDDQFSVERPDGSNFTLKIRSTKLEDSAMYFCASGRQGQETQYFGPGTRLLVL.

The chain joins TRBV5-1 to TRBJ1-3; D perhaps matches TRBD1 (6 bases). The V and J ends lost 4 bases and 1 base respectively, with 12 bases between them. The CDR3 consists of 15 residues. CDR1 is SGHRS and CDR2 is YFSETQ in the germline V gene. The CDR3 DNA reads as TGCGCCAGCAGCAAACAGGGAAGATCTGGAAACACCATATATTTT. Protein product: CASSKQGRSGNTIYF. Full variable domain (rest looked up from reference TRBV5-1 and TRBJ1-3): KAGVTQTPRYLIKTRGQQVTLSCSPISGHRSVSWYQQTPGQGLQFLFEYFSETQRNKGNFPGRFSGRQFSNSRSEMNVSTLELGDSALYLCASSKQGRSGNTIYFGEGSWLTVV.

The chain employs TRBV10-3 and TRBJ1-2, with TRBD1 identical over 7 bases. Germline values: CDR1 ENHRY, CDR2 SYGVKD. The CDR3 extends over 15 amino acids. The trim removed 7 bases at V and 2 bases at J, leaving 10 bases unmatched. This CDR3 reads CAITGAPGQNYGYTF. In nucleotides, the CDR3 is TGTGCCATCACCGGCGCCCCGGGACAGAACTATGGCTACACCTTC.

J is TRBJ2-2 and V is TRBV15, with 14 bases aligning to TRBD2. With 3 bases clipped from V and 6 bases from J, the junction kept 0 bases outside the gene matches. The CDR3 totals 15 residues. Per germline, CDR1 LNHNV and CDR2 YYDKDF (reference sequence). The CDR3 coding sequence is TGTGCCACCAGCAGGGGACTAGCGGGAGCCGGGGAGCTGTTTTTT. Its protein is CATSRGLAGAGELFF.

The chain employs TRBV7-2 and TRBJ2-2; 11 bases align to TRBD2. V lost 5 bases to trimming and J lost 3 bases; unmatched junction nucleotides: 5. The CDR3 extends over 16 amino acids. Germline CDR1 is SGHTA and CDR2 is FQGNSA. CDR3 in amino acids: CASSGSGGAYTGELFF. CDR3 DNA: TGTGCCAGCAGCGGTAGCGGGGGGGCCTACACCGGGGAGCTGTTTTTT.

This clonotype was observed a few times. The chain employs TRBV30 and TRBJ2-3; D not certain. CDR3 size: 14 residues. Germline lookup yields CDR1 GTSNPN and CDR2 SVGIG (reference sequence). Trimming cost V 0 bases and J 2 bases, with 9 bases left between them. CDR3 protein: CAWSVYGNTDTQYF. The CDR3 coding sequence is TGTGCCTGGAGTGTTTACGGAAACACAGATACGCAGTATTTT.

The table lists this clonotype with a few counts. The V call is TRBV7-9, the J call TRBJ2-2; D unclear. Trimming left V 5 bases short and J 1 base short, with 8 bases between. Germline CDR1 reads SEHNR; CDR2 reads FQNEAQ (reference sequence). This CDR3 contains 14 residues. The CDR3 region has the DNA TGTGCCAGCAGCCCGGTCCTGAACACCGGGGAGCTGTTTTTT. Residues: CASSPVLNTGELFF.

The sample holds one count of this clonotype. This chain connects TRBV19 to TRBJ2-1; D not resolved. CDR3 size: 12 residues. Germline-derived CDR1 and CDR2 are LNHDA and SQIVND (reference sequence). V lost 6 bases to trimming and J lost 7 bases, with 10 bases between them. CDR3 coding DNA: TGTGCCAGTAGGACTCTTGGTAATGAGCAGTTCTTC. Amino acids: CASRTLGNEQFF.

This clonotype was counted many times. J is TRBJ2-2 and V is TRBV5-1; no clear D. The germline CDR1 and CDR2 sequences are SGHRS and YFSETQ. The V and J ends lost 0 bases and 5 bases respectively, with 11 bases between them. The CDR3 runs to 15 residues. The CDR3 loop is CASSLDPPGTGELFF. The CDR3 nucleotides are TGCGCCAGCAGCTTGGATCCCCCCGGGACCGGGGAGCTGTTTTTT.

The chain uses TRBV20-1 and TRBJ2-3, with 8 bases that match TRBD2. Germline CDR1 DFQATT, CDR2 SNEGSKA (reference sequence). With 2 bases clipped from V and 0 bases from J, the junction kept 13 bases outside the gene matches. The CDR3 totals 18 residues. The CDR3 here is CSARKGSSGLPSTDTQYF. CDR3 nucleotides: TGCAGTGCTAGAAAGGGGTCTAGCGGGCTCCCTAGCACAGATACGCAGTATTTT.

The DNA of the CDR3 is TGTGCTAGTGGTTTATCTGGGGCCAACGTCCTGACTTTC. This encodes CASGLSGANVLTF. This chain connects TRBV12-5 to TRBJ2-6; D is undetermined. This CDR3 is 13 amino acids long. The V end lost 3 bases, the J end lost 1 base, and 1 base lay between the germline ends. The germline gives CDR1 LGHNT, CDR2 FRNRAP. Complete variable domain (other parts from reference TRBV12-5 and TRBJ2-6): DARVTQTPRHKVTEMGQEVTMRCQPILGHNTVFWYRQTMMQGLELLAYFRNRAPLDDSGMPKDRFSAEMPDATLATLKIQPSEPRDSAVYFCASGLSGANVLTFGAGSRLTVL.

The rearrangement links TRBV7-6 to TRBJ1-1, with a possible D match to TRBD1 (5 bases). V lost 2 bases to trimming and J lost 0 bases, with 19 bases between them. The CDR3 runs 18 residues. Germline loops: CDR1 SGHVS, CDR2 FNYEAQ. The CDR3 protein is CASSLQLEGLGVNTEAFF. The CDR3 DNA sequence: TGTGCCAGCAGCTTACAACTCGAGGGATTGGGGGTGAACACTGAAGCTTTCTTT.

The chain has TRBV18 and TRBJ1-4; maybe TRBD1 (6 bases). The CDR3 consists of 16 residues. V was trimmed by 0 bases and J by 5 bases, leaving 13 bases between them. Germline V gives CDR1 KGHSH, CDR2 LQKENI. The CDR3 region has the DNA TGTGCCAGCTCACCACCGAAGGGGGGCTCGAATGAAAAACTGTTTTTT. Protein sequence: CASSPPKGGSNEKLFF.

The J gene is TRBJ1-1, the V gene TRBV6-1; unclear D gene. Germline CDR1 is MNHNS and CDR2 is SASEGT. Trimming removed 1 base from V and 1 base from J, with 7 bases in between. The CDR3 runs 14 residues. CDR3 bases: TGTGCCAGCAGTGAAGGTCGGCAGAACACTGAAGCTTTCTTT. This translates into CASSEGRQNTEAFF.

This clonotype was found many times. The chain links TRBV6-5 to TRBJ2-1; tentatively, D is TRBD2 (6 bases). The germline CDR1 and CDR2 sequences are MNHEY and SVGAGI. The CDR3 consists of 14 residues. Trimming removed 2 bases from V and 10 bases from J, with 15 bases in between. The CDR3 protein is CASSYGASEREQFF. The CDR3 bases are TGTGCCAGCAGTTACGGGGCTAGCGAGAGAGAGCAGTTCTTC.

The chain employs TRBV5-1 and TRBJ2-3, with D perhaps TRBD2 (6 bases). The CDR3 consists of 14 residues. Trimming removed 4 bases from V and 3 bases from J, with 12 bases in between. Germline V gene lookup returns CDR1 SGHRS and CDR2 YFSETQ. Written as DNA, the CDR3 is TGCGCCAGCAGCACCACTAGCAAGACAGATACGCAGTATTTT. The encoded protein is CASSTTSKTDTQYF.

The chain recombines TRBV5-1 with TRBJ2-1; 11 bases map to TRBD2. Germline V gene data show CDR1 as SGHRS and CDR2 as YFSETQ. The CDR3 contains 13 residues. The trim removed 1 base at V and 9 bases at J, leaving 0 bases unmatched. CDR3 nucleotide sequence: TGCGCCAGCAGCTTGACTAGCGGGGGTGAGCAGTTCTTC. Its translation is CASSLTSGGEQFF.

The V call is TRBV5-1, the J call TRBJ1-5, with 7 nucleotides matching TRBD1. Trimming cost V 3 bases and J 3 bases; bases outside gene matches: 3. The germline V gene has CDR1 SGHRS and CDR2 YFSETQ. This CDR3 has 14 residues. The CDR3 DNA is TGCGCCAGCAGCTCGACAGGGATCAATCAGCCCCAGCATTTT. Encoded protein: CASSSTGINQPQHF.

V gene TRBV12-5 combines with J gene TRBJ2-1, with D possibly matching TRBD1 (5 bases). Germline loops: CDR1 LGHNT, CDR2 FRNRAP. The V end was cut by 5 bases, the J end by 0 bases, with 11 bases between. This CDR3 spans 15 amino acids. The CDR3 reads CASGDRLGSYNEQFF. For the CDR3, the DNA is TGTGCTAGTGGTGACAGACTTGGCTCCTACAATGAGCAGTTCTTC.